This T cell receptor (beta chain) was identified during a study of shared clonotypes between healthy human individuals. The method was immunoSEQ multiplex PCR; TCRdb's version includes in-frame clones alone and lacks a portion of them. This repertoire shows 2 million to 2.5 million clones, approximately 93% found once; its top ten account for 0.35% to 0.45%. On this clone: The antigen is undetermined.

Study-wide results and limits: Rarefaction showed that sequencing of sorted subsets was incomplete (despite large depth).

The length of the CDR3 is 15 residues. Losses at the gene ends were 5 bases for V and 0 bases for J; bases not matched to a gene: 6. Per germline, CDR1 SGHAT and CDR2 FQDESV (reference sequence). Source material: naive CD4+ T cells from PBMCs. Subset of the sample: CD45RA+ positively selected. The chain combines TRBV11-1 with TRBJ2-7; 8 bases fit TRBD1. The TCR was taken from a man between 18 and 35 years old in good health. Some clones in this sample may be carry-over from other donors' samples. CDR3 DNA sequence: TGTGCCAGCAGCAATCGGGACAGGCACTCCTACGAGCAGTACTTC. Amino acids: CASSNRDRHSYEQYF.